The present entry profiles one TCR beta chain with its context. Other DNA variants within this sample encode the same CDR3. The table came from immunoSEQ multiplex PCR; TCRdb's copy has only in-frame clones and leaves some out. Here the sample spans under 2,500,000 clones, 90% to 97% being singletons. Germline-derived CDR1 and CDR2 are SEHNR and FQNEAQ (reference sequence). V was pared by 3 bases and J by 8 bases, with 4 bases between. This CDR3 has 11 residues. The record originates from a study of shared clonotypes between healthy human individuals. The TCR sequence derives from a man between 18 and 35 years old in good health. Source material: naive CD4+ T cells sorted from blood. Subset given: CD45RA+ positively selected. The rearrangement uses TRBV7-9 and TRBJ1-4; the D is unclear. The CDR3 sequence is CASSLSEKLFF. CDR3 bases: TGTGCCAGCAGCTTGTCAGAAAAACTGTTTTTT.